These 2 T cell receptor beta chains were all obtained from the same sample, sequenced in a study of blood T cell repertoires in COVID-19. The assay was immunoSEQ multiplex PCR, and TCRdb's table has in-frame clones only and misses some. The repertoire has some 88,000 clones, about 91% of them found once; the top ten carry about 1.7%. Sequencing was done on a sample of peripheral blood. The receptors originated from a human donor with active COVID-19. The donor label of this sample is uncertain.

The chain carries TRBV6-6 and TRBJ1-2; a weak D match, TRBD1 (5 bases). Germline values: CDR1 MNHNY, CDR2 SVGAGI (reference sequence). The CDR3 loop spans 16 amino acids. Trimming left V 0 bases short and J 1 base short, with 12 bases between. The CDR3 loop reads CASSYSSRVINYGYTF. The CDR3 region has the DNA TGTGCCAGCAGTTACTCAAGCAGGGTTATTAACTATGGCTACACCTTC.

The rearrangement uses TRBV28 and TRBJ1-2, with D perhaps TRBD1 (6 bases). Germline CDR1 and CDR2: MDHEN and SYDVKM. V lost 4 bases and J 3 bases, leaving 21 bases between the germline ends. The length of the CDR3 is 17 residues. CDR3 residues: CASSSVQGRSTDYGYTF. The CDR3 coding sequence is TGTGCCAGCAGTTCTGTACAGGGCCGATCTACTGACTATGGCTACACCTTC.